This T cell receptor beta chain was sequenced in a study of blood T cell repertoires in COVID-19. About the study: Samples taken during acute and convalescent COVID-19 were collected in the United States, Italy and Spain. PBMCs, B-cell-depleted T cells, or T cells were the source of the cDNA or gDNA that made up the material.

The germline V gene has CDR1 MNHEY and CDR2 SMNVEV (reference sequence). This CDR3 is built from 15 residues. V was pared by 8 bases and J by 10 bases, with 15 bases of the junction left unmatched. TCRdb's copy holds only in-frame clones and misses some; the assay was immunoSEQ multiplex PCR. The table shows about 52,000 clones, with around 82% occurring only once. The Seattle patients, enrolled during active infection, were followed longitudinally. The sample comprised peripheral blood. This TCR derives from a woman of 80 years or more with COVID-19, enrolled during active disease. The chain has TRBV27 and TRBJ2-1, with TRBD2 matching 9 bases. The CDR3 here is CASLGAGGPSREQFF. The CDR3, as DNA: TGTGCCAGCTTAGGAGCGGGAGGCCCCTCTAGGGAGCAGTTCTTC.